The TCR beta chain described here comes from a study of regulatory T cells in long-lasting Graves disease. Study-wide context: Newly diagnosed Graves' patients had under 3 months of antithyroid drugs.

The CDR3 is made up of 16 amino acids. Trimming at V came to 2 bases and at J to 9 bases, leaving 12 bases not matched to a gene. Germline values: CDR1 SGHTA, CDR2 FQGNSA. Whole-study findings and limits: Preferential use of TRBV28, TRBJ1-2 and TRBJ2-5 was seen in persistent disease. The study found persistent patients shared more public clonotypes (around 2,500) than new patients (about 990).

In its sample, this clonotype was seen many times. Antigen specificity is unknown. According to the study, TCR beta libraries were built with iRepertoire HTBI primers and CDR3-region Arm-PCR. TCRdb recomputed calls from the multiplex PCR reads with MiXCR, one row per CDR3 protein. The table shows around 250,000 distinct CDR3 sequences, with over 20% occurring only once. Specified time point: newly diagnosed GD, antithyroid drugs for less than 3 months. RNA from PBMCs was the source of the TCR library. This TCR was sampled from a female donor with Graves disease. V and J are TRBV7-2 and TRBJ2-3; 9 bases align to TRBD1. Sequenced material: peripheral blood mononuclear cells (PBMCs), taken at new diagnosis, from a patient treated with antithyroid drugs. The CDR3 coding sequence is TGTGCCAGCAGCTTACCCTCCGGGACAGGGCTGCGAACGCAGTATTTT. Translated, it gives CASSLPSGTGLRTQYF.